These 21 T cell receptor beta chains originate from one sample sequenced in a study of T-cell reconstitution after alpha-beta-depleted transplantation in children. Unique molecular identifiers were incorporated into the prepared TCRbeta library. MiXCR was run by TCRdb on the PCR reads, yielding one entry per CDR3 protein. In the table there are some 290,000 distinct CDR3 sequences, roughly 21% of which are singletons. This specimen was PBMCs, mostly from graft donor cells, taken 180 days after TCRalphabeta/CD19-depleted stem cell transplant. The source is a male patient between 5 and 17 years old who had a stem cell transplant for acute lymphoblastic leukemia, so the T cells may come from the graft donor.

This rearrangement joins TRBV9 to TRBJ1-1, with D uncertain. CDR3 length: 14 residues. Trimming took off 0 bases at V and 5 bases at J, with 11 bases between the two ends. Germline V gene data show CDR1 as SGDLS and CDR2 as YYNGEE. The CDR3 coding sequence is TGTGCCAGCAGCGTAGTTGGCGGGATTACTGAAGCTTTCTTT. Its protein product is CASSVVGGITEAFF.

This sequence joins TRBV28 and TRBJ1-2; D remains unclear. V was trimmed by 7 bases and J by 3 bases, leaving 12 bases between them. The CDR3 has 13 residues. Germline V CDR1 and CDR2: MDHEN, SYDVKM. DNA for the CDR3: TGTGCCAGCAACCCCCCAGGCCACTATGGCTACACCTTC. Encoded protein: CASNPPGHYGYTF.

This chain links TRBV29-1 with TRBJ2-2; TRBD2 might be the D (6 bases). Trimming removed 4 bases from V and 3 bases from J, with 12 bases in between. The CDR3 totals 14 residues. Germline V gene data show CDR1 as SQVTM and CDR2 as ANQGSEA. CDR3 in DNA: TGCAGCGTTGGCCCTAGCGAGTACACCGGGGAGCTGTTTTTT. It specifies CSVGPSEYTGELFF.

This clonotype was detected only a few times. CDR3 in DNA: TGCAGCGCCGGAGGCGACTTTCTCAATGAGCAGTTCTTC. Translated, it gives CSAGGDFLNEQFF. This chain connects TRBV29-1 to TRBJ2-1; maybe TRBD2 (5 bases). The V gene's germline CDR1 is SQVTM and CDR2 ANQGSEA. The CDR3 extends over 13 amino acids. V lost 7 bases to trimming and J lost 6 bases, with 16 bases between them.

This clonotype was counted at least ten times. The chain links TRBV20-1 to TRBJ1-5; 8 bases line up with TRBD1. Germline V gene data show CDR1 as DFQATT and CDR2 as SNEGSKA (reference sequence). The CDR3 covers 15 residues. Trimming at V came to 3 bases and at J to 2 bases, leaving 6 bases not matched to a gene. The CDR3 DNA sequence: TGCAGTGCTAGTATGAAGACAGGGGGCAATCAGCCCCAGCATTTT. This encodes CSASMKTGGNQPQHF.

This clonotype showed up just a few times. J is TRBJ2-5 and V is TRBV6-6; D gene ambiguous. The CDR3 is 12 residues long. Per germline, CDR1 MNHNY and CDR2 SVGAGI (reference sequence). Between the trimmed V and J ends, which lost 4 bases and 7 bases, there was a span of 10 bases. DNA for the CDR3: TGTGCCAGCAGTTCAAGCGTTGGGACCCAGTACTTC. Translated, it gives CASSSSVGTQYF.

This clonotype was counted a few times. CDR3 region: CASSSLHYSDGPGQQETQYF. The CDR3, as DNA: TGCGCCAGCAGCTCACTGCACTACTCCGACGGTCCGGGGCAGCAAGAGACCCAGTACTTC. The rearrangement uses TRBV5-1 and TRBJ2-5, with D tentatively TRBD1 or TRBD2 (5 bases each). This CDR3 spans 20 amino acids. Germline CDR1 reads SGHRS; CDR2 reads YFSETQ. The V end was cut by 3 bases, the J end by 2 bases, with 29 bases between.

As concerns this clonotype: At one of its ends the junction is not consistent with the germline gene, which may arise from a read error. V and J are TRBV20-1 and TRBJ2-3; the D call may be TRBD1 or TRBD2 (5 bases each). The germline V gene has CDR1 DFQATT and CDR2 SNEGSKA (reference sequence). The CDR3 sequence is 13 residues long. CDR3 in amino acids: CSARGANTDTQYF. DNA for the CDR3: TGCAGTGCCAGAGGGGCTAACACAGATACGCAGTATTTT.

This chain links TRBV15 with TRBJ2-4; 10 bases align to TRBD2. This CDR3 comprises 18 residues. Germline lookup yields CDR1 LNHNV and CDR2 YYDKDF (reference sequence). Losses at the gene ends were 2 bases for V and 7 bases for J; bases not matched to a gene: 14. CDR3 region: CATSRPGSGRARENIQYF. For the CDR3, the DNA is TGTGCCACCAGCAGACCGGGAAGCGGGAGGGCCAGGGAGAACATTCAGTACTTC.

The genes are TRBV7-9 and TRBJ2-5; no firm D call. This CDR3 is 13 amino acids long. Germline loops: CDR1 SEHNR, CDR2 FQNEAQ (reference sequence). V lost 2 bases and J lost 2, with 6 bases in between. The CDR3: CASSLSLQETQYF. CDR3 bases: TGTGCCAGCAGCTTAAGCCTACAAGAGACCCAGTACTTC.

This clonotype was counted between two and nine times. This chain links TRBV27 with TRBJ1-6, with D unclear. The CDR3 length is 15 residues. Trimming cost V 3 bases and J 6 bases, with 12 bases left between them. From germline, CDR1 is MNHEY and CDR2 SMNVEV (reference sequence). The CDR3 reads CASSLGPRGNSPLHF. The CDR3 DNA reads TGTGCCAGCAGTTTGGGTCCACGTGGTAATTCACCCCTCCACTTT.

This clonotype was seen more than once but under ten times. The chain combines TRBV29-1 with TRBJ1-4, with D perhaps TRBD1 (5 bases). Germline V gene lookup returns CDR1 SQVTM and CDR2 ANQGSEA. The CDR3 is 12 residues long. Trimming left V 4 bases short and J 8 bases short, with 11 bases between. The CDR3 bases are TGCAGCGTTGGGGACTATGGGGAAAAACTGTTTTTT. It specifies CSVGDYGEKLFF.

This clonotype has just a few counts. CDR3 residues: CASSRQGQETQYF. The CDR3 nucleotides read TGTGCCAGCTCAAGGCAAGGGCAAGAGACCCAGTACTTC. The chain is built from TRBV18 and TRBJ2-5; no clear D gene. Germline assignment: CDR1 KGHSH and CDR2 LQKENI. Trimming removed 5 bases from V and 2 bases from J, with 9 bases in between. This CDR3 is 13 amino acids long.

The chain recombines TRBV20-1 with TRBJ2-2; 7 bases are shared with TRBD2. V lost 7 bases, J lost 4 bases, and 9 bases stayed unmatched. This CDR3 spans 14 amino acids. Per germline, CDR1 DFQATT and CDR2 SNEGSKA (reference sequence). The CDR3: CSVPGLLGTGELFF. As DNA, the CDR3 is TGCAGTGTTCCGGGACTACTCGGCACCGGGGAGCTGTTTTTT.

The chain uses TRBV2 and TRBJ2-5; 8 bases are a match to TRBD2. J was trimmed by 5 bases and V by 3 bases; bases with no gene match: 8. The CDR3 is 15 residues long. Germline CDR1 is SNHLY and CDR2 is FYNNEI. The CDR3 loop is CASSEGAGGAETQYF. CDR3 sequence (DNA): TGTGCCAGCAGTGAGGGGGCGGGAGGCGCTGAGACCCAGTACTTC.

This clonotype was counted only a few times. This sequence joins TRBV12-3 or TRBV12-4 and TRBJ2-5, with 8 bases identical to TRBD1. The CDR3 is 14 residues long. Germline trimming cut 5 bases from V and 1 base from J; bases unmatched to any gene: 3. The CDR3 spells CASSITGGQETQYF. CDR3 DNA sequence: TGTGCCAGCAGTATTACAGGGGGCCAAGAGACCCAGTACTTC.

There are a few counts of this clonotype. The V gene is TRBV9, the J gene TRBJ2-7, with 8 bases lining up with TRBD1. The trim removed 0 bases at V and 2 bases at J, leaving 1 base unmatched. The germline gives CDR1 SGDLS, CDR2 YYNGEE. The CDR3 is made up of 14 amino acids. The DNA of the CDR3 is TGTGCCAGCAGCGTAGGGACAGGGCCCTACGAGCAGTACTTC. It encodes CASSVGTGPYEQYF. The full variable domain, in which reference TRBV9 and TRBJ2-7 provide the parts outside the CDR3, is DSGVTQTPKHLITATGQRVTLRCSPRSGDLSVYWYQQSLDQGLQFLIQYYNGEERAKGNILERFSAQQFPDLHSELNLSSLELGDSALYFCASSVGTGPYEQYFGPGTRLTVT.

In DNA form, the CDR3 reads TGCGCCAGCAGCTTAGGGAGGATCCGACCAGATACGCAGTATTTT. Translation: CASSLGRIRPDTQYF. The V and J genes are TRBV5-1 and TRBJ2-3, with D perhaps matching TRBD2 (6 bases). V lost 2 bases and J 4 bases, leaving 14 bases between the germline ends. The CDR3 is 15 residues long. Germline CDR1 is SGHRS and CDR2 is YFSETQ. The complete variable domain, with remaining parts taken from reference TRBV5-1 and TRBJ2-3, reads KAGVTQTPRYLIKTRGQQVTLSCSPISGHRSVSWYQQTPGQGLQFLFEYFSETQRNKGNFPGRFSGRQFSNSRSEMNVSTLELGDSALYLCASSLGRIRPDTQYFGPGTRLTVL.

Only a few counts were recorded for this clonotype. The chain is built from TRBV10-3 and TRBJ2-1; no reliable D call. Germline V gene sequence: CDR1 ENHRY, CDR2 SYGVKD. The CDR3 is 19 residues long. The V end was cut by 1 base, the J end by 5 bases, with 24 bases between. CDR3 residues: CAISEFLVYPKTPDNEQFF. CDR3 sequence (DNA): TGTGCCATCAGTGAGTTTCTAGTCTACCCTAAAACCCCGGACAATGAGCAGTTCTTC.

V is TRBV10-3 and J is TRBJ2-4, with D possibly TRBD1 on 5 matching bases. Germline V gene sequence: CDR1 ENHRY, CDR2 SYGVKD. The V gene lost 2 bases and the J gene lost 6 bases, with 14 bases spanning the gap. The CDR3 is 15 residues long. The CDR3 DNA reads as TGTGCCATCAGTGAGCGAAGGGGAAGAGGAAACATTCAGTACTTC. Amino acid sequence: CAISERRGRGNIQYF.

Many counts were recorded for this clonotype. The rearrangement joins TRBV7-6 to TRBJ2-1, with a possible D match to TRBD2 (5 bases). Deletions cut 1 base from V and 0 bases from J, with 13 bases between. Per germline, CDR1 SGHVS and CDR2 FNYEAQ. CDR3 length: 17 amino acids. CDR3 coding DNA: TGTGCCAGCAGCTTAGGGGGAGCCCTACACTCCTACAATGAGCAGTTCTTC. Its protein is CASSLGGALHSYNEQFF. Full variable domain (outside the CDR3, taken from reference TRBV7-6 and TRBJ2-1): GAGVSQSPRYKVTKRGQDVALRCDPISGHVSLYWYRQALGQGPEFLTYFNYEAQQDKSGLPNDRFSAERPEGSISTLTIQRTEQRDSAMYRCASSLGGALHSYNEQFFGPGTRLTVL.